These 19 T cell receptor beta chains originate from one sample sequenced in a study of shared clonotypes between healthy human individuals. The repertoire was sequenced with immunoSEQ multiplex PCR; TCRdb's copy has only in-frame clones and lacks some. The top ten clones hold roughly 1.7% of a sample with about 2.1 million clones, 85% to 95% of them seen once. Terminally differentiated effector memory CD45RA+ cells were excluded from the naive CD8 cells, which were CD45RO-negative and positively selected for CCR7. The material sequenced was naive CD8+ T cells from PBMCs. Source of these receptors: a man between 18 and 29 years old in good health. Some clones in this sample may be carry-over from other donors' samples.

The chain links TRBV7-6 to TRBJ1-1; tentatively, D is TRBD1 (6 bases). V was clipped by 5 bases and J by 5 bases, with 18 bases between them. Germline lookup yields CDR1 SGHVS and CDR2 FNYEAQ. This CDR3 is built from 15 residues. As DNA, the CDR3 is TGTGCCAGCAGCCTAGGTCGGGGGGCGCCGACTGAAGCTTTCTTT. It is translated as CASSLGRGAPTEAFF.

The genes are TRBV7-6 and TRBJ1-1, with a possible D match to TRBD1 (6 bases). The CDR3 loop spans 15 amino acids. Germline V gives CDR1 SGHVS, CDR2 FNYEAQ. Trimming took off 5 bases at V and 0 bases at J, with 13 bases between the two ends. The CDR3 DNA sequence: TGTGCCAGCAGCGAGGGGGTCTTCATGAACACTGAAGCTTTCTTT. It encodes CASSEGVFMNTEAFF.

The chain is built from TRBV7-9 and TRBJ2-5; 8 bases are shared with TRBD2. The CDR3 is 16 amino acids. V gave up 1 base and J gave up 5 bases; unmatched junction bases: 9. Germline CDR1 reads SEHNR; CDR2 reads FQNEAQ (reference sequence). The CDR3 DNA sequence: TGTGCCAGCAGCTTAGTAAGCGGGAGAAGCCGGGAGACCCAGTACTTC. Translation gives CASSLVSGRSRETQYF.

The chain carries TRBV4-1 and TRBJ1-2, with a possible D match to TRBD1 (5 bases). V was clipped by 1 base and J by 8 bases, with 11 bases between them. The CDR3 loop spans 13 amino acids. The V gene's germline CDR1 is MGHRA and CDR2 YSYEKL. CDR3 DNA: TGCGCCAGCAGCCAAGGGGAGGGGCTGGGCTACACCTTC. This codes for CASSQGEGLGYTF.

V and J are TRBV5-5 and TRBJ1-1; D perhaps matches TRBD1 (6 bases). CDR3 size: 15 residues. V dropped 4 bases and J dropped 4 bases, with 17 bases sitting between them. From germline, CDR1 is SGHKS and CDR2 YYEKEE (reference sequence). The DNA of the CDR3 is TGTGCCAGCAGCCCAACGAGGGGGGCAAGCACTGAAGCTTTCTTT. Translation gives CASSPTRGASTEAFF. Looking up the rest from reference TRBV5-5 and TRBJ1-1 gives the full variable domain: DAGVTQSPTHLIKTRGQQVTLRCSPISGHKSVSWYQQVLGQGPQFIFQYYEKEERGRGNFPDRFSARQFPNYSSELNVNALLLGDSALYLCASSPTRGASTEAFFGQGTRLTVV.

This clone has just one count. The V and J genes are TRBV5-8 and TRBJ2-7, with D unclear. Looked up from germline, CDR1 is SGHTS and CDR2 is YDEGEE. V lost 2 bases and J 7 bases, leaving 22 bases between the germline ends. This CDR3 contains 16 residues. In nucleotides, the CDR3 is TGTGCCAGCAGCTTCCCACCGGGCGCCCTATCTAGTGAGCAGTACTTC. It yields the protein CASSFPPGALSSEQYF.

The chain uses TRBV28 and TRBJ1-2, with TRBD1 identical over 8 bases. Germline loops: CDR1 MDHEN, CDR2 SYDVKM. The CDR3 runs to 14 residues. The ends lost 4 bases at V and 6 bases at J; junction bases unmatched: 7. The CDR3 bases are TGTGCCAGCAGTTATCTGGACAGGGAGGATGGCTACACCTTC. Its protein product is CASSYLDREDGYTF.

Only a few counts were recorded for this clone. The rearrangement joins TRBV5-1 to TRBJ2-2, with 9 bases fitting TRBD1. J lost 7 bases, V lost 3 bases, and 16 bases had no gene match. The CDR3 sequence is 18 residues long. Germline CDR1 reads SGHRS; CDR2 reads YFSETQ. CDR3 in DNA: TGCGCCAGCAGCTCGACGACCGGGACAGGGTTCTCGGGCGGGGAGCTGTTTTTT. It is translated as CASSSTTGTGFSGGELFF. The variable domain in full, with the rest retrieved from reference TRBV5-1 and TRBJ2-2, is KAGVTQTPRYLIKTRGQQVTLSCSPISGHRSVSWYQQTPGQGLQFLFEYFSETQRNKGNFPGRFSGRQFSNSRSEMNVSTLELGDSALYLCASSSTTGTGFSGGELFFGEGSRLTVL.

The chain recombines TRBV6-1 with TRBJ2-4; D gene unclear. The CDR3 has 15 amino acids. Germline CDR1 is MNHNS and CDR2 is SASEGT. Trimming pared 4 bases from V and 0 bases from J, leaving 10 bases between. The CDR3 loop is CASSAKVLAKNIQYF. CDR3 DNA: TGTGCCAGCAGTGCGAAGGTCCTAGCCAAAAACATTCAGTACTTC.

V usage is TRBV4-3 and J usage is TRBJ2-1; TRBD2 might be the D (5 bases). The CDR3 runs 15 residues. Germline values: CDR1 LGHNA, CDR2 YSLEER. Between the trimmed V and J ends, which lost 0 bases and 8 bases, there was a span of 14 bases. The CDR3 bases are TGCGCCAGCAGCCAAGATCATGGAGGAATGGATGAGCAGTTCTTC. Translation gives CASSQDHGGMDEQFF.

The DNA for the CDR3 is TGTGCCAGCAGCCCAACCCCACGGGAGGGGGTCTACAATGAGCAGTTCTTC. As protein: CASSPTPREGVYNEQFF. The V and J genes are TRBV7-2 and TRBJ2-1, with 8 bases identical to TRBD2. CDR3 length equals 17 residues. The germline gives CDR1 SGHTA, CDR2 FQGNSA. V lost 5 bases, J lost 3 bases, and 12 bases stayed unmatched.

This clone turned up a few times. This CDR3 is also generated by other DNA sequences in the sample. The genes are TRBV7-3 and TRBJ2-2, with no clear D. Germline lookup yields CDR1 SGHTA and CDR2 FQGTGA. Deletions cut 3 bases from V and 1 base from J, with 0 bases between. The CDR3 has 12 amino acids. CDR3 nucleotides: TGTGCCAGCAGCTTGAACACCGGGGAGCTGTTTTTT. Protein: CASSLNTGELFF.

This clone was counted once. The chain has TRBV28 and TRBJ2-7; D perhaps matches TRBD2 (5 bases). CDR3 length: 14 residues. Germline values: CDR1 MDHEN, CDR2 SYDVKM. V was cut by 2 bases and J by 3 bases, with 11 bases left in between. Here the CDR3 DNA reads TGTGCCAGCAGTTTAGAGGGTTCGGGCTACGAGCAGTACTTC. This translates into CASSLEGSGYEQYF.

CDR3 coding DNA: TGTGCCAGCAGCTCCAGGCTAGCGGGAGAGATAAACGAGCAGTACTTC. Its protein is CASSSRLAGEINEQYF. This rearrangement joins TRBV11-2 to TRBJ2-7, with 10 bases fitting TRBD2. Germline V CDR1 and CDR2: SGHAT, FQNNGV. V gave up 4 bases and J gave up 5 bases; unmatched junction bases: 11. The CDR3 contains 16 residues. Variable domain in full (rest from reference TRBV11-2 and TRBJ2-7): EAGVAQSPRYKIIEKRQSVAFWCNPISGHATLYWYQQILGQGPKLLIQFQNNGVVDDSQLPKDRFSAERLKGVDSTLKIQPAKLEDSAVYLCASSSRLAGEINEQYFGPGTRLTVT.

The rearrangement joins TRBV19 to TRBJ2-3; no firm D call. The V gene lost 4 bases and the J gene lost 2 bases, with 13 bases spanning the gap. Germline V gene sequence: CDR1 LNHDA, CDR2 SQIVND (reference sequence). The CDR3 consists of 15 residues. In nucleotides, the CDR3 is TGTGCCAGTAGTAGTAGAGCCTACTACACAGATACGCAGTATTTT. It codes for CASSSRAYYTDTQYF.

The chain joins TRBV11-2 to TRBJ1-2; D unresolved. Germline V gives CDR1 SGHAT, CDR2 FQNNGV. CDR3 size: 19 residues. Trimming cost V 1 base and J 7 bases, with 28 bases left between them. The DNA of the CDR3 is TGTGCCAGCAGCTTAGCCTCCGGCAGGACTAAAGACTACATCGGTGGCTACACCTTC. Translation gives CASSLASGRTKDYIGGYTF.

This clone was detected only once. The chain couples TRBV4-3 to TRBJ1-1, with 9 bases aligning to TRBD1. The CDR3 covers 15 residues. Germline V gives CDR1 LGHNA, CDR2 YSLEER. Unmatched junction bases numbered 7, after V lost 1 base and J lost 7 bases. CDR3 protein: CASSQGTGGLSEAFF. The CDR3 DNA reads as TGCGCCAGCAGCCAAGGAACAGGGGGCCTTAGTGAAGCTTTCTTT.

The sample holds one count of this clone. The CDR3 spells CASSPAYSSSYEQYF. The CDR3 DNA follows: TGTGCCAGCAGCCCGGCCTATTCCTCGAGCTACGAGCAGTACTTC. The genes are TRBV6-1 and TRBJ2-7; D uncertain. Trimming stripped 6 bases from V and 3 bases from J, with 18 bases between. CDR3 length equals 15 residues. Germline V gives CDR1 MNHNS, CDR2 SASEGT.

This clone was counted only a few times. This rearrangement joins TRBV9 to TRBJ1-5, with unresolved D. The CDR3 covers 13 residues. Per the germline V gene, CDR1 is SGDLS and CDR2 is YYNGEE. Trimming took off 0 bases at V and 3 bases at J, with 4 bases between the two ends. CDR3 sequence (DNA): TGTGCCAGCAGCGTAGAACACAATCAGCCCCAGCATTTT. It codes for CASSVEHNQPQHF.